This T cell receptor beta chain was sequenced during a study of blood T cell repertoires in COVID-19. Assay: immunoSEQ multiplex PCR; the TCRdb copy retains only in-frame clones and omits some. Counted here are about 52,000 clones, over 85% occurring once; the ten biggest clones make up approximately 8.8%. Germline CDR1 reads SQVTM; CDR2 reads ANQGSEA. V lost 6 bases to trimming and J lost 6 bases; unmatched junction nucleotides: 6. The CDR3 has 13 residues. The TCR sequence derives from an elderly man with active or convalescent COVID-19. The sample taken for sequencing was peripheral blood. The chain employs TRBV29-1 and TRBJ2-1, with 9 bases matching TRBD2. This CDR3 is CSVARRGGNEQFF. CDR3 nucleotide sequence: TGCAGCGTGGCCCGGCGGGGGGGCAATGAGCAGTTCTTC.